The T cell receptor beta chain described here comes from a study of cytomegalovirus exposure and HLA in healthy donors. Study as a whole: Inside one of the first data releases sat around 86 million unique TCRs taken from HLA-typed donors. Findings and caveats of the study: Researchers reportedly found TCR beta sequences accurately predicted most subjects' HLA-A and HLA-B alleles. It is likely that the observed cluster of highly shared sequence variants was a sequencing artifact.

60 Vbeta and 13 Jbeta primers were used in PCR. Assay: immunoSEQ multiplex PCR; the TCRdb copy retains only in-frame clones and omits some. The sample lists a few hundred thousand clones, 75% to 90% occurring once. On this clone: Its antigen is unidentified.

The V gene lost 3 bases and the J gene lost 1 base, with 6 bases spanning the gap. Germline V gene sequence: CDR1 KGHSH, CDR2 LQKENI. The CDR3 covers 13 residues. The rearrangement links TRBV18 to TRBJ1-1, with D uncertain. This clonotype originated in a girl aged 2 to 10 in good health and CMV-seronegative. What was sequenced was PBMCs. CDR3 loop: CASSPSQNTEAFF. The CDR3 region has the DNA TGTGCCAGCTCACCTAGTCAGAACACTGAAGCTTTCTTT.